This TCR beta chain stems from a study of blood T cell repertoires in COVID-19. The wider study: Italy, Spain and the United States were the sources of the convalescent and acute COVID-19 samples.

Clones were sequenced by immunoSEQ multiplex PCR, and TCRdb holds only the in-frame ones, with some missing. The repertoire holds approximately 150,000 clones, with 84% as singletons. Each participant's cohort was designated according to participant-reported clinical history. The germline CDR1 and CDR2 sequences are MNHEY and SVGAGI. The CDR3 runs to 13 residues. Deletions cut 3 bases from V and 3 bases from J, with 9 bases between. This chain connects TRBV6-5 to TRBJ2-7; tentatively, D is TRBD1 (6 bases). Sequencing used PBMCs or T cells enriched from blood (not recorded which). This TCR was recovered from a woman aged 50 to 65 with acute COVID-19. CDR3 region: CASSYLQGYEQYF. CDR3 coding DNA: TGTGCCAGCAGTTATTTACAGGGCTACGAGCAGTACTTC.